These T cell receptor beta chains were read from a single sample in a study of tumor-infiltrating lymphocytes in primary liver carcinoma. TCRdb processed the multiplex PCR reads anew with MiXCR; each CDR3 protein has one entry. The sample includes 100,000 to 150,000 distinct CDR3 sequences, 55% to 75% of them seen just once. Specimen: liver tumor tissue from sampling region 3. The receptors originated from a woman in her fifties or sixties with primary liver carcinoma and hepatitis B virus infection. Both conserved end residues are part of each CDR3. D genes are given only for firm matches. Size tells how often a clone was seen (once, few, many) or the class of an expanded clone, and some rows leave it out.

TGCAGTGCTCCTTTAAACGGGAAGGGAACTGAAGCTTTCTTT,CSAPLNGKGTEAFF,-,TRBJ1-1,TRBV20-1,few
TGTGCCAGCAGTGGGTTTGCGGGGGAGGAGACCCAGTACTTC,CASSGFAGEETQYF,TRBD2,TRBJ2-5,TRBV6-1,many
TGTGCCAGCAGTTACAGGCTCCAAGAGACCCGGTACTTC,CASSYRLQETRYF,-,TRBJ2-5,TRBV6-5,once
TGTGCCAGCAGCACCGGACCAGGGAGGGGTGAGACCCAGTACTTC,CASSTGPGRGETQYF,TRBD2,TRBJ2-5,TRBV7-3,few
TGTGCCAGTATGGTTTCTCATTCGACTGAAGCTTTCTTT,CASMVSHSTEAFF,-,TRBJ1-1,TRBV6-1,-
TGTGCCAGCAGCCCTCGACTAGCGGGAGAGCCTCGGATCAAATTCATTCAGTACTTC,CASSPRLAGEPRIKFIQYF,TRBD2,TRBJ2-4,TRBV11-2,once
TGCAGCATTGCGGGGGGACGGCAGTACAATGAGCAGTTCTTC,CSIAGGRQYNEQFF,TRBD2,TRBJ2-1,TRBV29-1,-
TGTGCCAGCAGGGACAGGGGCCTCTATAGCAATCAGCCCCAGCATTTT,CASRDRGLYSNQPQHF,TRBD1,TRBJ1-5,TRBV6-1,many
TGTGCCAGCTGCGAAAGCCGGACGGTCGTAACTAATGAAAAACTGTTTTTT,CASCESRTVVTNEKLFF,-,TRBJ1-4,TRBV21-1,-
TGTGCCAGCAGCTTAGGTCAAGGCAGGAGGGCCGGCTACAACGAGCAGTCCTTC,CASSLGQGRRAGYNEQSF,-,TRBJ2-1,TRBV11-3,once
TGTGCCAGCAGTACCCGGGACAGGGGGCTATCCTACGAGCAGTACTTC,CASSTRDRGLSYEQYF,TRBD1,TRBJ2-7,TRBV28,-
TGTGCCTGCAGCACCACAGGAAATCAGCCCCGGCATTTT,CACSTTGNQPRHF,-,TRBJ1-5,TRBV11-2,-
TGTGCCAGCAGCCTACAGGGGAGGGAGACCCAGTACTTC,CASSLQGRETQYF,-,TRBJ2-5,TRBV11-3,medium-sized
TGTGCCAGCAGTTTACGGGGTAGCGGCTCCTACAATGAGCAGTTCTTC,CASSLRGSGSYNEQFF,-,TRBJ2-1,TRBV12-3/TRBV12-4,many
TGTACCAACAGCCAAGAACCCCCGCCTAGCTCCTACAATGAGCAGTTCTTC,CTNSQEPPPSSYNEQFF,-,TRBJ2-1,TRBV14,-
TGTGCCGGCAGCATGGGGCTTCCCACTGATACGCTGTATTTT,CAGSMGLPTDTLYF,-,TRBJ2-3,TRBV11-2,-
TGTGCCAGCAGCCGCTACGGACTTAGCGGGAGGGGCTACAATGAGCAGTTCTTC,CASSRYGLSGRGYNEQFF,TRBD2,TRBJ2-1,TRBV5-4,once
TGTGTCAGCAGTTGGACAGCAAATAATGAAAAACTGTTTTTT,CVSSWTANNEKLFF,-,TRBJ1-4,TRBV6-5,-
TGTGCCAGCAGCTTAAGTGTCGCTACTAGCGGGAGAGCGACAAATACGCAGTATTTT,CASSLSVATSGRATNTQYF,TRBD2,TRBJ2-3,TRBV11-1,-
TGTGCCACCAGTGACCTTGGGGGGCCGGGATATACGCAGTATTTT,CATSDLGGPGYTQYF,-,TRBJ2-3,TRBV24-1,-
TGCGCCAGCAGGGCTCCGGGACTGGGTGACTACGAGCAGTACTTC,CASRAPGLGDYEQYF,-,TRBJ2-7,TRBV6-1,-
TGCAGCGCCCACCCCAGGGGGCGAGTAGATACGTGGTATTTT,CSAHPRGRVDTWYF,TRBD1,TRBJ2-3,TRBV29-1,-
TGTGGCAGCAGCGCAACAGGGGACACCTCCTACGATCAGTACTTC,CGSSATGDTSYDQYF,TRBD1,TRBJ2-7,TRBV11-2,few
TGTGCCAGCAGAGGTAGCGGAGTCTACAATGAGCAGTTCTTC,CASRGSGVYNEQFF,-,TRBJ2-1,TRBV12-3/TRBV12-4,many
TGCGTCAGCGGCAGCGGGCCTGGTAGCTCCTACAATGAGCAGTTCTTC,CVSGSGPGSSYNEQFF,-,TRBJ2-1,TRBV4-1,-
TGTGACAGCAGCCTCCGGGACAAGGATGAAAAACTGTTTTTT,CDSSLRDKDEKLFF,-,TRBJ1-4,TRBV11-2,-
TGTGCCAGCAGGGGGGGGCGCGGTTGGCAAGACACCGAAGCTTTCTTT,CASRGGRGWQDTEAFF,-,TRBJ1-1,TRBV12-3/TRBV12-4,once
TGCAGCACCCTAGGGGGCTCTAGCACTGAAGCTTTCTTT,CSTLGGSSTEAFF,TRBD1,TRBJ1-1,TRBV29-1,-
TGTGCCATCAGCTCCGAAGGGGGTGTCTGGGGGGGAACGACCCAGTACTTC,CAISSEGGVWGGTTQYF,-,TRBJ2-5,TRBV11-2,-
TGTGCCAGCAGCTATAGGGGGATTGGAGACATCGGGGAGCTGTTTTTC,CASSYRGIGDIGELFF,-,TRBJ2-2,TRBV5-4,-
TGTGCCAGCAGTTTATGGGGGACTAGCGGGGCCACAGATACGCAGTATTTT,CASSLWGTSGATDTQYF,TRBD2,TRBJ2-3,TRBV11-2,-
TGTGCCAGCAGCTCCCCTGTGGAGGTTCGGTTCTTC,CASSSPVEVRFF,-,TRBJ2-1,TRBV11-2,medium-sized
TGTGCCAGCAGTTACCGGGACCACCGCACAGATACGCAGTATTTT,CASSYRDHRTDTQYF,-,TRBJ2-3,TRBV6-5,many
TGTGCCAAGACCGGTACTAGCGGGAGCGGTATTAGCACAGGTACGCAGTATTTT,CAKTGTSGSGISTGTQYF,TRBD2,TRBJ2-3,TRBV10-3,-
TGTGCCAGCAGTCCCGAGATGGAGGGCGGTCAGCTCCAGCATTTT,CASSPEMEGGQLQHF,-,TRBJ1-5,TRBV12-3/TRBV12-4,-
TGCGCCAACAGCCACGCGATGGGGCTAAATCAGCGCCAGCATTTT,CANSHAMGLNQRQHF,-,TRBJ1-5,TRBV4-1,-
TGTGCCAGCACCCAATCGGGAGTCGGAGACACCGGGGAGCTGTTTTTT,CASTQSGVGDTGELFF,-,TRBJ2-2,TRBV28,-
TGCAGCGTTGAAGCTGGTAGCTCCTACGAGCAGTACTTT,CSVEAGSSYEQYF,-,TRBJ2-7,TRBV29-1,-
TGTGCCAGCAGTTCCGGGACGTATGGCTACACCTTC,CASSSGTYGYTF,-,TRBJ1-2,TRBV28,many
TGTGCCACCAGCAGAGATTTATCGTGGGGTGCCTACAATGAGCAGTTCTTC,CATSRDLSWGAYNEQFF,-,TRBJ2-1,TRBV15,-
TGTGCCGGCACATGTTCGTGGGGGGGAGGCAGTGGCTACACCTTC,CAGTCSWGGGSGYTF,-,TRBJ1-2,TRBV11-2,-
TGTGCCAGCATAGGGATTCCCAGTGAGCAGTTCTTC,CASIGIPSEQFF,-,TRBJ2-1,TRBV28,-
TGTGTCAGCAGCGACCAGACAGGGGAGCATCTCGAAGCTTTCTTT,CVSSDQTGEHLEAFF,TRBD1,TRBJ1-1,TRBV7-9,-
TGTGCCATCAGTGAGTCCAACACAGGGTCGGGTTCACCCCCCCACTTT,CAISESNTGSGSPPHF,-,TRBJ1-6,TRBV10-3,once
TGTGCCAGCAGTTTAGAGGCCTCGGTCTATGGCTACACCTTC,CASSLEASVYGYTF,-,TRBJ1-2,TRBV11-3,-
TGTGCCAGCAGTTGGCCCTCCAGACAAGATACGCAGTATTTT,CASSWPSRQDTQYF,-,TRBJ2-3,TRBV2,-
TGTGCCAGCAGCTCAGGACAGGGGGCTTACGGTACTTTCTTT,CASSSGQGAYGTFF,TRBD1,TRBJ1-1,TRBV11-2,-
TGTGCCAGCAGCCCCGGTGTAGGGAACAGGGTCAATGAGCAGTTCTTC,CASSPGVGNRVNEQFF,-,TRBJ2-1,TRBV7-9,-
TGTGCCAGCAGTTCGGGACACCAAGGGGGCTACACCTTC,CASSSGHQGGYTF,-,TRBJ1-2,TRBV28,many
TGTGCCTGGAGTAAAGGGTGGAACTATAACTACACCTTC,CAWSKGWNYNYTF,-,TRBJ1-2,TRBV30,-
TGTGCTAGCAGCTTAGGGTCGGAGGTGAACACTGAAGCTTTCTTT,CASSLGSEVNTEAFF,-,TRBJ1-1,TRBV11-2,-
TGTGCCAGCAGCTTAGTTTTAAGGATCGGGGCCTCTGAGCAGTTCTTC,CASSLVLRIGASEQFF,-,TRBJ2-1,TRBV11-2,many
TGTGCCAGCTCACCCCGACTAGCGGGAGCCATTTACGAGCAGTACTTC,CASSPRLAGAIYEQYF,TRBD2,TRBJ2-7,TRBV18,few
TGTGCCAGCAGCGAGGGGGGACAGGGGCTTGGAGAGCAGTACTTC,CASSEGGQGLGEQYF,TRBD1,TRBJ2-7,TRBV7-9,few
TGTGCCAGTAGTACCCTAACTGGGGCCAACGTCCTGACTTTC,CASSTLTGANVLTF,-,TRBJ2-6,TRBV19,few
TGTGCCAGCAGTTTAAGGACTGTTGTAGACTACACCTTC,CASSLRTVVDYTF,-,TRBJ1-2,TRBV12-3/TRBV12-4,many
TGTGGTAGCACCCTAACAGGTTCAGCGCTCTCCTACGAGCAGTACTTC,CGSTLTGSALSYEQYF,-,TRBJ2-7,TRBV5-5,-
TGTGCCAGGAGCCGGGGACAGGGGCTCTGCGAGCAGTACTTC,CARSRGQGLCEQYF,TRBD1,TRBJ2-7,TRBV14,-